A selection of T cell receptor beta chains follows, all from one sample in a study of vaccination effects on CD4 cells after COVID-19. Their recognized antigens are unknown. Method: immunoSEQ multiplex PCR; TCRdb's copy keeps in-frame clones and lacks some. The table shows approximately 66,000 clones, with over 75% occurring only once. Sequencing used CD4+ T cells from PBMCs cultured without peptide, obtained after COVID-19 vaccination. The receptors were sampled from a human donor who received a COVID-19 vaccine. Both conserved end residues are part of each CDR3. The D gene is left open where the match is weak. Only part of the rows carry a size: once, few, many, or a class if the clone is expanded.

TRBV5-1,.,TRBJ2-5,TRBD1,CASFRGLRETQYF
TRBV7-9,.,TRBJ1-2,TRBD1,CASSLPGQGASGYTF
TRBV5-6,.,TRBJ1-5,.,CASSFRSQGFSEPQHF
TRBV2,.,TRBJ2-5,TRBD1,CASSEEKTGGETQYF
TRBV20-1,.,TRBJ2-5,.,CSATSGETQYF
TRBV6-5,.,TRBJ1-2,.,CASSLNYGYTF
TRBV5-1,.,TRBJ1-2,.,CASSSEGAGYGYTF
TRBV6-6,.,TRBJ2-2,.,CASSSPANTGELFF
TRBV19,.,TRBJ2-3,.,CASSPRGLDTQYF
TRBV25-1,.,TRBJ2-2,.,CASSVQGSLTTGELFF
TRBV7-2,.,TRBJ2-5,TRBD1,CASSPGQGARETQYF
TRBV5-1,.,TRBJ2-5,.,CASSLPGQETQYF
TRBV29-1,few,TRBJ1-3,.,CSGEGSGNTIYF
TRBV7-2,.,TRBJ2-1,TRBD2,CASSLGGGRRVEQFF
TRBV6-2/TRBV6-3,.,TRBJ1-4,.,CASSQILTVGTRRKALVEKLFF
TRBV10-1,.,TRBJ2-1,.,CASSPGRLGYNEQFF
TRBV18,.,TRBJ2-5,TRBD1,CASPTGLGETQYF
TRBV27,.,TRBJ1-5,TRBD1,CASSSPGQGNQPQHF
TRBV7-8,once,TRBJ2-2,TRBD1,CASSPRTGTTANTGELFF
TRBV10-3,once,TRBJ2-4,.,CAISETLGPRNIQYF
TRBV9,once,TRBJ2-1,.,CASSADGPSYNEQFF
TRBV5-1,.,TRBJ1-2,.,CASSLDTSFYGYTF
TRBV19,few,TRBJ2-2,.,CASSPDRGELFF
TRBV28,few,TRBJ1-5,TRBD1,CASSGRDSLNQPQHF
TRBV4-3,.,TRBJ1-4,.,CASSLRTAQNEKLFF
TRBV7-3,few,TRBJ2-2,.,CASSLRDSRTSGELFF
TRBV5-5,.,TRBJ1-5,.,CASSSQPQVGNQPQHF
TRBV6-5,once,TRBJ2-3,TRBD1,CASRPTGGAGDTQYF
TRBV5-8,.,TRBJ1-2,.,CASSLIRVFGGYTF
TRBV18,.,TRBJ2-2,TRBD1,CASSPFRGQGSNTGELFF
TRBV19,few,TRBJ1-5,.,CASSVSINQPQHF
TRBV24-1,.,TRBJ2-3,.,CATTDTHRTDTQYF
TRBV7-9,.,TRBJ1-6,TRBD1,CASSVTTGGFSPLHF
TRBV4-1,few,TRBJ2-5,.,CASSQNQGNWETQYF
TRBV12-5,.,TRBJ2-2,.,CASGLVPYREITGELFF
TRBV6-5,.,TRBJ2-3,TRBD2,CASRDSGASTDTQYF
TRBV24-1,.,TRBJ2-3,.,CATSDPGETAADTQYF
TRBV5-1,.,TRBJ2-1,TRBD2,CASSLGSGGSYNEQFF
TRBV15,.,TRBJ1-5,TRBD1,CATRAEGTGIYQPQHF
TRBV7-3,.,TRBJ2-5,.,CASSLYSPETQYF
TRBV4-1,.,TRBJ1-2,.,CASSNLGRAYGYTF
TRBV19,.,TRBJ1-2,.,CASIKGPSRNYGYTF
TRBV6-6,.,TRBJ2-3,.,CASCPLGTDTQYF
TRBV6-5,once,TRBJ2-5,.,CASSYHRGLETQYF
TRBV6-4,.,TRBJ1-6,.,CASSGDRPLNLHF
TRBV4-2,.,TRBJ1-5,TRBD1,CASSPGQGANQPQHF
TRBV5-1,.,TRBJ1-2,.,CASSYSEPYGYTF
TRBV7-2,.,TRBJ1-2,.,CASSLVHIGSGYTF
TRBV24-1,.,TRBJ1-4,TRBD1,CATSDPGTGGNEKLFF